This T cell receptor beta chain was retrieved from a study of cytotoxic CD8 clonotypes in ibrutinib-treated CLL. Findings of the study overall: Clonality rose at ibrutinib response and fell back toward baseline at progression. Age-matched healthy donor levels were exceeded by baseline clonality, which tracked circulating CD8+ T-cell counts.

This clone was counted a few times. Its antigen is not identified. A junction end diverges from the germline sequence, so it may reflect a read error. Here immunoSEQ multiplex PCR was the method, and the copy in TCRdb shows in-frame clones only, minus some. The data hold roughly 200,000 clones, with 75% to 85% observed a single time. The germline V gene has CDR1 SSHAT and CDR2 FNYEAQ (reference sequence). This CDR3 contains 13 residues. This material consisted of PBMCs, taken after 12 months of ibrutinib treatment. The chain joins TRBV7-7 to TRBJ2-1; TRBD1 agrees at 8 bases. This clonotype was sampled from a human donor with chronic lymphocytic leukemia. The chain's CDR3 is CASSLQGDNEQFF. Written as DNA, the CDR3 is TGTGCTAGCAGCTTACAGGGGGACAATGAGCAGTTCTTC. Full variable domain (rest looked up from reference TRBV7-7 and TRBJ2-1): GAGVSQSPRYKVTKRGQDVTLRCDPISSHATLYWYQQALGQGPEFLTYFNYEAQPDKSGLPSDRFSAERPEGSISTLTIQRTEQRDSAMYRCASSLQGDNEQFFGPGTRLTVL.